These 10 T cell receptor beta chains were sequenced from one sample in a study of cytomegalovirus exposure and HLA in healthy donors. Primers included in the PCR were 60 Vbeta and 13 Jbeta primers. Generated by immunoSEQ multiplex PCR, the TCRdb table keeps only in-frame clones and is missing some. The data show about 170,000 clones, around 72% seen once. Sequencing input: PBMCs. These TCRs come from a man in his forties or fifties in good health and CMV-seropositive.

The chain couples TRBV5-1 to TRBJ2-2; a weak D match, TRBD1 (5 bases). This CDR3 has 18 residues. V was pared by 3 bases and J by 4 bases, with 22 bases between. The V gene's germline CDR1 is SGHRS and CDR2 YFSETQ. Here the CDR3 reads CASSSSPARTQGTGELFF. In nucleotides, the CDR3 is TGCGCCAGCAGCTCAAGCCCCGCACGGACGCAGGGCACCGGGGAGCTGTTTTTT.

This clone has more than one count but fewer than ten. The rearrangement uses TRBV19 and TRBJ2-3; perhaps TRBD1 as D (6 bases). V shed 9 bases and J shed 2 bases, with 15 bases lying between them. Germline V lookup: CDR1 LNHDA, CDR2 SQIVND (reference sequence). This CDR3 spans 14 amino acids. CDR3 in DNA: TGTGCCAGCGCCGTGGGGGCCTCCACAGATACGCAGTATTTT. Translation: CASAVGASTDTQYF.

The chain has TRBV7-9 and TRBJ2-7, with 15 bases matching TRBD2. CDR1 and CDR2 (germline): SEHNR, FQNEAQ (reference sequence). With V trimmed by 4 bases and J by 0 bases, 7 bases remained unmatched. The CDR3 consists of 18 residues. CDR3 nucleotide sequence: TGTGCCAGCAGCTCGGGACTAGCGGGGGGCTCTAGCTCCTACGAGCAGTACTTC. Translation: CASSSGLAGGSSSYEQYF.

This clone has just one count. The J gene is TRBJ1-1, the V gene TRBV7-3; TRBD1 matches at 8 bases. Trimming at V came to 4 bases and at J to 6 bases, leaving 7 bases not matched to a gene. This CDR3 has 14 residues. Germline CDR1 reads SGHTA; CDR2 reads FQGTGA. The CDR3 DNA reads TGTGCCAGCAGCTCTACAGGGGGGGGACCTGAAGCTTTCTTT. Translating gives CASSSTGGGPEAFF.

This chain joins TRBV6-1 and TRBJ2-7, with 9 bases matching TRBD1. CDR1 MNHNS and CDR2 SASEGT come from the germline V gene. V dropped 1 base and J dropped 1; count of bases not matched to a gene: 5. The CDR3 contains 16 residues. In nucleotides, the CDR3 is TGTGCCAGCAGTGAAGTGGTGGGACAGGGTTCCTACGAGCAGTACTTC. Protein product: CASSEVVGQGSYEQYF.

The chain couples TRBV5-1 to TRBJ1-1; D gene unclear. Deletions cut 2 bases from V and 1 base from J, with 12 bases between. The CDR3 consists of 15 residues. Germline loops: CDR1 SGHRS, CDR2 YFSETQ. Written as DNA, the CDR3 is TGCGCCAGCAGCTTCGATTCTAGAAGGAACACTGAAGCTTTCTTT. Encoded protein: CASSFDSRRNTEAFF.

CDR3 loop: CASSYRAGELNTEAFF. CDR3 sequence (DNA): TGTGCCAGCAGTTATCGCGCCGGGGAACTGAACACTGAAGCTTTCTTT. The chain is built from TRBV6-6 and TRBJ1-1; D is undetermined. Germline V gene sequence: CDR1 MNHNY, CDR2 SVGAGI (reference sequence). Trimming stripped 3 bases from V and 0 bases from J, with 14 bases between. The CDR3 covers 16 residues.

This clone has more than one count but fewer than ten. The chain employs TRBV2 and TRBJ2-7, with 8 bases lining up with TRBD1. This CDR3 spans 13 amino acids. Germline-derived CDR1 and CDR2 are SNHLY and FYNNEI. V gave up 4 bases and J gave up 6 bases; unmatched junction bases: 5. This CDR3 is CASSVGQVGEQYF. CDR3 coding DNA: TGTGCCAGCAGTGTGGGACAGGTGGGCGAGCAGTACTTC. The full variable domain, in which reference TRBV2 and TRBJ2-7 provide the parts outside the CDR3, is EPEVTQTPSHQVTQMGQEVILRCVPISNHLYFYWYRQILGQKVEFLVSFYNNEISEKSEIFDDQFSVERPDGSNFTLKIRSTKLEDSAMYFCASSVGQVGEQYFGPGTRLTVT.

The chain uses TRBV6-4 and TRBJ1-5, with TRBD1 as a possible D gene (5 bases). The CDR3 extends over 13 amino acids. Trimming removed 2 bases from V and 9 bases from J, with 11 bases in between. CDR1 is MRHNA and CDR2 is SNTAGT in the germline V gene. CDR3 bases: TGTGCCAGCAGTGACGGACCCGGGGGGCCCCAGCATTTT. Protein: CASSDGPGGPQHF.

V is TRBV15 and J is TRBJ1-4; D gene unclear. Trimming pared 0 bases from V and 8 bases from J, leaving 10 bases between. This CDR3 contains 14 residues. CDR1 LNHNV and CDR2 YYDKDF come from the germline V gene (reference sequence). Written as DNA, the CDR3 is TGTGCCACCAGCAGAGATGGGCCGGTAGAAAAACTGTTTTTT. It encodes CATSRDGPVEKLFF.